What follows is one T cell receptor beta chain and its context. Its antigen is not identified. V was pared by 1 base and J by 3 bases, with 9 bases of the junction left unmatched. Germline V gene sequence: CDR1 SNHLY, CDR2 FYNNEI. The CDR3 is 17 amino acids. The data were obtained in a study of cytomegalovirus exposure and HLA in healthy donors. Overall study results and limits: Upon later analysis, TCR association rates were observed to vary by HLA locus, being highest for DRB1 and lowest for HLA-C. The study found most TCR sequences rare, yet found some public TCRs in many donors. It has been reported that TCR beta sequences accurately predicted the HLA-A and HLA-B alleles of most subjects. Follow-up analysis later connected one missense variant in DCLRE1C with trimming of TCR beta V- and J-genes.

PCR employed 60 Vbeta and 13 Jbeta primers. The data were produced by immunoSEQ multiplex PCR, yet TCRdb's version contains in-frame clones alone and is incomplete. The table has approximately 170,000 clones, around 85% seen once. The chain joins TRBV2 to TRBJ2-3, with 8 bases matching TRBD2. Material: PBMCs. The clonotype originates from a boy younger than 10 in good health and CMV-seronegative. CDR3 sequence reads: CASSEVRKRETTDTQYF. The CDR3 nucleotides are TGTGCCAGCAGTGAAGTAAGGAAGCGGGAGACGACAGATACGCAGTATTTT.